Shown below are 23 T cell receptor beta chains from a single sample sequenced in a study of blood T cell repertoires in COVID-19. Sequenced by immunoSEQ multiplex PCR; TCRdb stores in-frame clones only, minus some. The data show approximately 210,000 clones, with roughly nine tenths seen just once and about 1.8% held by the top ten. The source material was peripheral blood. All receptors derive from a man in his 70s with acute or convalescent COVID-19.

V usage is TRBV7-8 and J usage is TRBJ2-2; D ambiguous. The CDR3 covers 13 residues. V gave up 1 base and J gave up 6 bases, with 6 bases separating them. Per germline, CDR1 SGHVS and CDR2 FQNEAQ. The CDR3 protein is CASSLDRAGELFF. The DNA of the CDR3 is TGTGCCAGCAGCTTAGATCGAGCCGGGGAGCTGTTTTTT.

CDR3 in amino acids: CATSDAGQGVGEQYF. CDR3 in DNA: TGTGCCACCAGTGATGCGGGACAGGGAGTTGGGGAGCAGTACTTC. This chain uses TRBV24-1 with TRBJ2-7; 9 bases are a match to TRBD1. J lost 7 bases, V lost 3 bases, and 9 bases had no gene match. The CDR3 sequence is 15 residues long. Per the germline V gene, CDR1 is KGHDR and CDR2 is SFDVKD.

V and J are TRBV10-3 and TRBJ1-5, with a weak D call TRBD1 (6 bases). CDR1 and CDR2 (germline): ENHRY, SYGVKD. This CDR3 is built from 15 residues. Trimming pared 1 base from V and 4 bases from J, leaving 11 bases between. CDR3 DNA: TGTGCCATCAGTGAGTATGGACAGAATAATCAGCCCCAGCATTTT. It yields the protein CAISEYGQNNQPQHF.

This rearrangement joins TRBV3-1 (or the pseudogene TRBV3-2) to TRBJ2-6; the match to TRBD1 covers 7 bases. CDR3 size: 17 residues. CDR1 LGHDT and CDR2 YNNKEL come from the germline V gene (reference sequence). After removal of 4 bases from V and 0 bases from J, the junction contained 6 bases not matched to a gene. CDR3 in DNA: TGTGCCAGCAGCCCAGGGGGTCTCCTCTCTGGGGCCAACGTCCTGACTTTC. Its translation: CASSPGGLLSGANVLTF.

V usage is TRBV27 and J usage is TRBJ2-1; 10 bases fit TRBD2. Germline CDR1 MNHEY, CDR2 SMNVEV (reference sequence). The CDR3 spans 15 residues. The junction had 4 bases not matched to a gene; V was cut back by 2 bases and J by 6 bases. The CDR3 spells CASSLVTSGINEQFF. The CDR3 bases are TGTGCCAGCAGTTTAGTAACTAGCGGGATCAATGAGCAGTTCTTC.

The J gene is TRBJ2-3, the V gene TRBV12-3 or TRBV12-4, with D tentatively TRBD2 (6 bases). The CDR3 spans 13 residues. V lost 4 bases and J 14 bases, leaving 19 bases between the germline ends. The CDR3 spells CASSSPGVNRRYF. Here the CDR3 DNA reads TGTGCCAGCAGTTCTCCGGGAGTTAATCGGAGGTATTTT.

This clone came up once. The CDR3 sequence is CAISESPSGGYEQYF. The DNA of the CDR3 is TGTGCCATCAGTGAGTCGCCTAGCGGGGGCTACGAGCAGTACTTC. The chain recombines TRBV10-3 with TRBJ2-7; 10 bases match TRBD2. The CDR3 consists of 15 residues. Germline V gene lookup returns CDR1 ENHRY and CDR2 SYGVKD. V lost 0 bases, J lost 3 bases, and 2 bases stayed unmatched.

V gene TRBV5-8 combines with J gene TRBJ1-6, with TRBD1 identical over 7 bases. This CDR3 has 14 residues. J gave up 7 bases and V 4 bases, and 5 bases lay outside the gene matches. The germline V gene encodes CDR1 SGHTS and CDR2 YDEGEE. CDR3 bases: TGTGCCAGCAGCCGGGACAGTCCAAATTCACCCCTCCACTTT. It codes for CASSRDSPNSPLHF. Full variable domain (remainder filled in from reference TRBV5-8 and TRBJ1-6): EAGVTQSPTHLIKTRGQQATLRCSPISGHTSVYWYQQALGLGLQFLLWYDEGEERNRGNFPPRFSGRQFPNYSSELNVNALELEDSALYLCASSRDSPNSPLHFGNGTRLTVT.

This chain uses TRBV5-1 with TRBJ1-4; a possible D gene is TRBD1 (5 bases). V gave up 0 bases and J gave up 7 bases, with 13 bases separating them. Germline CDR1 and CDR2: SGHRS and YFSETQ. The CDR3 loop spans 15 amino acids. Here the CDR3 reads CASSLAAGWGEKLFF. The DNA of the CDR3 is TGCGCCAGCAGCTTGGCGGCAGGGTGGGGTGAAAAACTGTTTTTT.

This CDR3 is CASSQGSTALRTGYTF. The DNA of the CDR3 is TGTGCCAGCAGCCAAGGGTCGACAGCACTGAGAACTGGCTACACCTTC. V is TRBV3-1 (or the pseudogene TRBV3-2) and J is TRBJ1-2, with D perhaps TRBD1 (5 bases). Germline values: CDR1 LGHDT, CDR2 YNNKEL (reference sequence). V gave up 1 base and J gave up 7 bases, with 19 bases separating them. CDR3 length: 16 residues.

The rearrangement joins TRBV11-2 to TRBJ2-6; D is unclear. The CDR3 sequence is 15 residues long. The V and J ends lost 5 bases and 2 bases respectively, with 10 bases between them. The germline V gene has CDR1 SGHAT and CDR2 FQNNGV. The CDR3 coding sequence is TGTGCCAGCAGCCCCACGAGAACTGGGGCCAACGTCCTGACTTTC. Amino acid sequence: CASSPTRTGANVLTF.

The chain combines TRBV7-3 with TRBJ2-2; 13 bases line up with TRBD2. The germline CDR1 and CDR2 sequences are SGHTA and FQGTGA. V gave up 4 bases and J gave up 7 bases; unmatched junction bases: 9. The CDR3 spans 17 residues. The CDR3 DNA is TGTGCCAGCAGCTCCCCCCGACTAGCGGGAGGAGTCGGGGAGCTGTTTTTT. It specifies CASSSPRLAGGVGELFF.

The chain recombines TRBV30 with TRBJ1-1; D remains ambiguous. Germline V gene data show CDR1 as GTSNPN and CDR2 as SVGIG (reference sequence). The germline V and J ends were trimmed by 1 base and 3 bases, with 9 bases remaining between them. The CDR3 consists of 13 residues. The CDR3, as DNA: TGTGCCTGGAGTGCGGGTTCGGACACTGAAGCTTTCTTT. Amino acids: CAWSAGSDTEAFF.

The chain combines TRBV7-9 with TRBJ1-1; TRBD1 matches at 7 bases. Losses at the gene ends were 1 base for V and 0 bases for J; bases not matched to a gene: 5. Per germline, CDR1 SEHNR and CDR2 FQNEAQ (reference sequence). This CDR3 region has 16 residues. The CDR3 nucleotides read TGTGCCAGCAGCTTAGTCTCCGGGACAGTGAACACTGAAGCTTTCTTT. Translated, it gives CASSLVSGTVNTEAFF. The full variable domain, completed using reference TRBV7-9 and TRBJ1-1, is DTGVSQNPRHKITKRGQNVTFRCDPISEHNRLYWYRQTLGQGPEFLTYFQNEAQLEKSRLLSDRFSAERPKGSFSTLEIQRTEQGDSAMYLCASSLVSGTVNTEAFFGQGTRLTVV.

The chain uses TRBV7-2 and TRBJ2-1; TRBD2 agrees at 10 bases. CDR1 SGHTA and CDR2 FQGNSA come from the germline V gene. There are 15 residues in the CDR3. With V trimmed by 4 bases and J by 2 bases, 2 bases remained unmatched. The CDR3 sequence is CASSSSGGTYNEQFF. In DNA, the CDR3 is TGTGCCAGCAGCTCTAGCGGGGGAACCTACAATGAGCAGTTCTTC.

Worth noting for this clone: This sample includes further DNA sequences coding for the same CDR3. V gene TRBV19 combines with J gene TRBJ1-1; D is ambiguous. CDR3 length: 13 residues. V lost 2 bases and J lost 2, with 6 bases in between. From germline, CDR1 is LNHDA and CDR2 SQIVND (reference sequence). The CDR3 DNA follows: TGTGCCAGTAGTATACGGGAAAACACTGAAGCTTTCTTT. Translation gives CASSIRENTEAFF.

Notes on this clone: Other nucleotide sequences from this sample produce the same CDR3. The chain employs TRBV27 and TRBJ2-1, with 9 positions matching TRBD2. CDR1 is MNHEY and CDR2 is SMNVEV in the germline V gene (reference sequence). V lost 3 bases to trimming and J lost 4 bases; unmatched junction nucleotides: 1. The CDR3 sequence is 14 residues long. The DNA of the CDR3 is TGTGCCAGCAGTTTTCTAGCGGGATACAATGAGCAGTTCTTC. It yields the protein CASSFLAGYNEQFF.

This clone occurred once. The genes are TRBV11-2 and TRBJ2-1; 13 bases fit TRBD2. V gave up 5 bases and J gave up 8 bases; unmatched junction bases: 6. This CDR3 contains 15 residues. Germline V CDR1 and CDR2: SGHAT, FQNNGV. The CDR3 loop reads CASSATSGRVHEQFF. Written as DNA, the CDR3 is TGTGCCAGCAGCGCCACTAGCGGGAGGGTTCATGAGCAGTTCTTC. Drawing the rest from reference TRBV11-2 and TRBJ2-1, the complete variable domain is EAGVAQSPRYKIIEKRQSVAFWCNPISGHATLYWYQQILGQGPKLLIQFQNNGVVDDSQLPKDRFSAERLKGVDSTLKIQPAKLEDSAVYLCASSATSGRVHEQFFGPGTRLTVL.

This clone turned up a few times. J is TRBJ1-1 and V is TRBV4-1; D is possibly TRBD1 (5 bases). CDR1 is MGHRA and CDR2 is YSYEKL in the germline V gene. The CDR3 spans 14 residues. The V gene lost 1 base and the J gene lost 5 bases, with 11 bases spanning the gap. The chain's CDR3 is CASSQGAGSTEAFF. Written as DNA, the CDR3 is TGCGCCAGCAGCCAAGGGGCAGGGTCGACTGAAGCTTTCTTT.

This chain joins TRBV4-3 and TRBJ2-5; 11 nucleotides agree with TRBD1. The V and J ends lost 0 bases and 1 base, in that order; junction bases with no gene match: 4. The germline V gene has CDR1 LGHNA and CDR2 YSLEER. CDR3 length equals 17 residues. CDR3 sequence (DNA): TGCGCCAGCAGCCAAGATTTAGGGACAGGGGGCCAAGAGACCCAGTACTTC. It is translated as CASSQDLGTGGQETQYF.

This sequence joins TRBV5-1 and TRBJ1-3; no firm D call. Trimming shortened V by 0 bases and J by 0 bases, and 4 bases separated the two germline ends. This CDR3 has 14 amino acids. Germline CDR1 reads SGHRS; CDR2 reads YFSETQ. The CDR3 nucleotides read TGCGCCAGCAGCTTGGCAGACTCTGGAAACACCATATATTTT. Translation gives CASSLADSGNTIYF.

The chain has TRBV6-5 and TRBJ2-7; the match to TRBD1 covers 11 bases. V shed 2 bases, J shed 6 bases, and the junction held 6 bases outside the gene matches. In germline, CDR1 is MNHEY, CDR2 SVGAGI. The CDR3 totals 15 residues. The DNA of the CDR3 is TGTGCCAGCAGTTACGTTACCGGGACAGGGGGCGAGCAGTACTTC. This encodes CASSYVTGTGGEQYF.

This rearrangement joins TRBV5-8 to TRBJ2-1, with D possibly matching TRBD2 (5 bases). CDR1 is SGHTS and CDR2 is YDEGEE in the germline V gene. V gave up 2 bases and J gave up 9 bases, with 18 bases separating them. This CDR3 has 15 amino acids. The CDR3 DNA is TGTGCCAGCAGCTTTAGCGACCTCACTAGAGGTGAGCAGTTCTTC. This translates into CASSFSDLTRGEQFF.